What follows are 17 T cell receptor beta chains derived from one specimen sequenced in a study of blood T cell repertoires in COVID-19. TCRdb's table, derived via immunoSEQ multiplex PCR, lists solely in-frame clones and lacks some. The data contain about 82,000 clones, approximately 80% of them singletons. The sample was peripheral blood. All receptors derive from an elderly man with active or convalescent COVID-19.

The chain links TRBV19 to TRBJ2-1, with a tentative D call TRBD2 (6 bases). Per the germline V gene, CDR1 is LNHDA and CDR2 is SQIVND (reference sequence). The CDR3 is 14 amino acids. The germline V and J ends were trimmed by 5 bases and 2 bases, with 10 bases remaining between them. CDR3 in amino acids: CASSAGLTYNEQFF. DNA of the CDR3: TGTGCCAGTAGTGCGGGACTTACCTACAATGAGCAGTTCTTC.

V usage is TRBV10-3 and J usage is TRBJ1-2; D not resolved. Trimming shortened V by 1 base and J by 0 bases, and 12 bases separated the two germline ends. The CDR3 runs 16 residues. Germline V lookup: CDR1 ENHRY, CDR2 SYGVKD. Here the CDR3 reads CAISELADTSNYGYTF. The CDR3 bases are TGTGCCATCAGTGAGTTGGCAGACACCTCTAACTATGGCTACACCTTC.

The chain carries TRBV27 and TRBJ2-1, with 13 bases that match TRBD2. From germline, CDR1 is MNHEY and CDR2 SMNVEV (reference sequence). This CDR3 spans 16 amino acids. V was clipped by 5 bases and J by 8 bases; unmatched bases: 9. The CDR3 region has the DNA TGTGCCAGCAGTGGACTAGCGGGAGCGTTTGTGTATGAGCAGTTCTTC. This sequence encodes CASSGLAGAFVYEQFF.

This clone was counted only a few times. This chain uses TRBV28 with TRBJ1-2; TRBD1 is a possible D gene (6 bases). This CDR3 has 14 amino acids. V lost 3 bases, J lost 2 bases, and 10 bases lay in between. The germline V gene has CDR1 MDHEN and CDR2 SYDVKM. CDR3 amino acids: CASSFHDRNYGYTF. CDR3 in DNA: TGTGCCAGCAGTTTTCACGACAGGAACTATGGCTACACCTTC.

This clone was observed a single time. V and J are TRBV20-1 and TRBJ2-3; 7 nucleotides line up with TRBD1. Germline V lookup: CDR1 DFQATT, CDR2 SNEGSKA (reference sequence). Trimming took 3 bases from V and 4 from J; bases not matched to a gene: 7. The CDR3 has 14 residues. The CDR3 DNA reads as TGCAGTGCTAGTTCTCGACAGGGCTCAGATACGCAGTATTTT. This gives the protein CSASSRQGSDTQYF.

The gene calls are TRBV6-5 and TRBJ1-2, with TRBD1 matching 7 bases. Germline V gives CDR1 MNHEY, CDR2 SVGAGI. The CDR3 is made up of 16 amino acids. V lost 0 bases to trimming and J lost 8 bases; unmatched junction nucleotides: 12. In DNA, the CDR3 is TGTGCCAGCAGTTACTCGACCAGGGGGACCATCGGGGGCTACACCTTC. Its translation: CASSYSTRGTIGGYTF.

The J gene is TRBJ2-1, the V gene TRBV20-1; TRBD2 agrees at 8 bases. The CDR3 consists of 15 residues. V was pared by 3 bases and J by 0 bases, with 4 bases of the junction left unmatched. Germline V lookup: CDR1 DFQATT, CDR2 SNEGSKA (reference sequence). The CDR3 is CSASSAGGSYNEQFF. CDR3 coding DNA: TGCAGTGCTAGTTCGGCGGGAGGCTCCTACAATGAGCAGTTCTTC.

CDR3 in DNA: TGTGCCAGCAGTTCGGGACAGCACTATGGCTACACCTTC. Protein sequence: CASSSGQHYGYTF. The chain employs TRBV28 and TRBJ1-2; 7 bases line up with TRBD1. Germline V gene sequence: CDR1 MDHEN, CDR2 SYDVKM. This CDR3 comprises 13 residues. Germline trimming cut 4 bases from V and 3 bases from J; bases unmatched to any gene: 2.

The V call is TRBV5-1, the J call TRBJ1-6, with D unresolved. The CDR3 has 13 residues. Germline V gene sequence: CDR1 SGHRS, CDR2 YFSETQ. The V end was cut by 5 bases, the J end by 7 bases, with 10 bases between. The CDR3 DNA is TGCGCCAGCAGGAGGGATTCAAATTCACCCCTCCACTTT. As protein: CASRRDSNSPLHF.

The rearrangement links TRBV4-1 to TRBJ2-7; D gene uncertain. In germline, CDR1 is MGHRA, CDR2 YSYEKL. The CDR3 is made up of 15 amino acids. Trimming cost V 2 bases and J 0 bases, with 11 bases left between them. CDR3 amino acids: CASSQSAASSYEQYV. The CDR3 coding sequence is TGCGCCAGCAGCCAATCTGCGGCAAGCTCCTACGAGCAGTACGTC.

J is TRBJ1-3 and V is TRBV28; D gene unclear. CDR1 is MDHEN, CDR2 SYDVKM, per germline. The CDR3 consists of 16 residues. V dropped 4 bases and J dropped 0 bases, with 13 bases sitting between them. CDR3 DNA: TGTGCCAGCAGTTCAGGCGGGAGCTTCTCTGGAAACACCATATATTTT. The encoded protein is CASSSGGSFSGNTIYF.

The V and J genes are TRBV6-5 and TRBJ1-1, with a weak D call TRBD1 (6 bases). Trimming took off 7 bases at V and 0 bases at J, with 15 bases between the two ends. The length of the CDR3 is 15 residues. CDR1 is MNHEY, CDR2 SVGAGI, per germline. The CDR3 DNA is TGTGCCAGCACCACCCGGGGGGCGATGAACACTGAAGCTTTCTTT. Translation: CASTTRGAMNTEAFF.

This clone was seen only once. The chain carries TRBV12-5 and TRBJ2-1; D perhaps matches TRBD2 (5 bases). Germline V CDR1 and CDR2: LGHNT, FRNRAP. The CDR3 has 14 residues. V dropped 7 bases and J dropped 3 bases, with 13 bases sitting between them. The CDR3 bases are TGTGCTAGTGCCGTGGGCGGGCGCTACAATGAGCAGTTCTTC. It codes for CASAVGGRYNEQFF.

Here the CDR3 DNA reads TGTGCCAGCTTAACTAGCGGGAGCTACAATGAGCAGTTCTTC. Protein sequence: CASLTSGSYNEQFF. The genes are TRBV18 and TRBJ2-1, with 11 bases aligning to TRBD2. V shed 7 bases, J shed 3 bases, and the junction held 2 bases outside the gene matches. The germline CDR1 and CDR2 sequences are KGHSH and LQKENI. There are 14 residues in the CDR3.

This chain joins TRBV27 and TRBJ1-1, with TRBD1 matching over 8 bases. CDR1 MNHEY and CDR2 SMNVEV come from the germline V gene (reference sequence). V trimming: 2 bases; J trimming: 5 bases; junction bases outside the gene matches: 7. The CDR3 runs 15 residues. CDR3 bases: TGTGCCAGCAGTTTACAGGGGGCGCGTAGGACTGAAGCTTTCTTT. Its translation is CASSLQGARRTEAFF.

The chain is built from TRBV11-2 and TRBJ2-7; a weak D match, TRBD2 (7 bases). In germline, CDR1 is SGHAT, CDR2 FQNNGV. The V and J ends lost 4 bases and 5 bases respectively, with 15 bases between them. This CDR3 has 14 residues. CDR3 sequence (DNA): TGTGCCAGCAGCTCCGGGGGGCCCCCGGACGAGCAGTACGTC. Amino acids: CASSSGGPPDEQYV.

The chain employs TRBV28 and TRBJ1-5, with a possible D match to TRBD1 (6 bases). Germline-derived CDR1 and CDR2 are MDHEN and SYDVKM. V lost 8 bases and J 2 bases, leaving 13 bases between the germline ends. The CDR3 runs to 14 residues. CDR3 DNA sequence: TGTGCCAGCCGTAGGGGGGGAGGCAATCAGCCCCAGCATTTT. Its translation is CASRRGGGNQPQHF.